Each of the 27 T cell receptor beta chains below was sequenced from the same sample in a study of long-term antiretroviral therapy in people with HIV. This was the immunoSEQ v3.0 assay at survey level. TCRdb's copy holds only in-frame clones and misses some; the assay was immunoSEQ multiplex PCR. The data show fewer than 25,000 clones, 85% to 95% seen once. The starting material was unsorted PBMCs, obtained roughly 5 years after starting antiretroviral therapy. The receptors were gathered from a woman aged 50 to 65 with HIV.

CDR3 residues: CASSLDEGGYTF. The CDR3 nucleotides read TGTGCCAGCAGCTTGGATGAGGGGGGCTACACCTTC. The gene calls are TRBV5-4 and TRBJ1-2; a weak D match, TRBD1 (5 bases). Germline V gene sequence: CDR1 SGHNT, CDR2 YYREEE (reference sequence). V was pared by 0 bases and J by 8 bases, with 8 bases between. This CDR3 is built from 12 residues.

The chain employs TRBV28 and TRBJ1-2; D perhaps matches TRBD1 (5 bases). Germline V gene sequence: CDR1 MDHEN, CDR2 SYDVKM. The CDR3 is made up of 13 amino acids. V lost 2 bases and J lost 4, with 8 bases in between. Here the CDR3 DNA reads TGTGCCAGCAGTTTAACGGGGCCCTATGGCTACACCTTC. This sequence encodes CASSLTGPYGYTF.

V usage is TRBV19 and J usage is TRBJ2-2; 8 nucleotides align to TRBD2. Unmatched junction bases numbered 6, after V lost 7 bases and J lost 5 bases. The germline gives CDR1 LNHDA, CDR2 SQIVND (reference sequence). The CDR3 is 14 amino acids. As DNA, the CDR3 is TGTGCCAGTACTCTAGCGGGTGCAACCGGGGAGCTGTTTTTT. It codes for CASTLAGATGELFF.

V and J are TRBV7-8 and TRBJ2-7; possible D gene TRBD2, 6 bases. Trimming cost V 4 bases and J 8 bases, with 18 bases left between them. The CDR3 loop spans 14 amino acids. Germline V CDR1 and CDR2: SGHVS, FQNEAQ. The chain's CDR3 is CASSYGTGVVQQYF. The CDR3 region has the DNA TGTGCCAGCAGCTACGGGACTGGGGTCGTTCAGCAGTACTTC.

The chain has TRBV27 and TRBJ2-5; 7 bases are a match to TRBD2. The end of the DNA aligns better with TRBJ2-7, so the J call may be wrong. Germline CDR1 is MNHEY and CDR2 is SMNVEV (reference sequence). This CDR3 has 16 amino acids. The CDR3 is CASSSARGRENYEQYF. CDR3 in DNA: TGTGCCAGCAGTTCCGCTCGAGGGCGGGAGAACTACGAGCAGTACTTC.

About this clone itself: The same CDR3 also results from other DNA sequences found in this sample. DNA of the CDR3: TGTGCCAGCAGACTAGCGGGTAACACCGGGGAGCTGTTTTTT. Translated: CASRLAGNTGELFF. This chain connects TRBV2 to TRBJ2-2; 9 bases agree with TRBD2. CDR3 length: 14 residues. Germline lookup yields CDR1 SNHLY and CDR2 FYNNEI. The V segment lost 6 bases and the J segment 2 bases; nucleotides outside the gene matches: 1.

Comments on this clone: A junction boundary mismatches the germline segment, possibly from a read error. The chain uses TRBV7-7 and TRBJ2-5; TRBD1 matches at 7 bases. Germline loops: CDR1 SSHAT, CDR2 FNYEAQ (reference sequence). The length of the CDR3 is 16 residues. This chain's CDR3 is CASSHHPGQYQETQYF. The CDR3 DNA sequence: TGTGCTAGCAGCCATCATCCGGGACAGTACCAAGAGACCCAGTACTTC.

V usage is TRBV27 and J usage is TRBJ1-1, with 7 bases lining up with TRBD1. The CDR3 spans 13 residues. V lost 8 bases to trimming and J lost 6 bases; unmatched junction nucleotides: 9. CDR1 and CDR2 from the germline V gene are MNHEY and SMNVEV (reference sequence). Here the CDR3 DNA reads TGTGCCAGCGGCAGACAGGGAGGGGCTGAAGCTTTCTTT. The encoded protein is CASGRQGGAEAFF.

This rearrangement joins TRBV7-9 to TRBJ2-3; maybe TRBD2 (5 bases). CDR1 SEHNR and CDR2 FQNEAQ come from the germline V gene (reference sequence). This CDR3 is built from 16 residues. Trimming cost V 3 bases and J 2 bases, with 15 bases left between them. CDR3 residues: CASSFNLALLTDTQYF. In nucleotides, the CDR3 is TGTGCCAGCAGCTTCAACCTAGCCCTACTCACAGATACGCAGTATTTT. The complete variable domain, with remaining parts taken from reference TRBV7-9 and TRBJ2-3, reads DTGVSQNPRHKITKRGQNVTFRCDPISEHNRLYWYRQTLGQGPEFLTYFQNEAQLEKSRLLSDRFSAERPKGSFSTLEIQRTEQGDSAMYLCASSFNLALLTDTQYFGPGTRLTVL.

This rearrangement joins TRBV6-5 to TRBJ2-1; D is uncertain. This CDR3 is built from 13 residues. Trimming left V 2 bases short and J 6 bases short, with 8 bases between. Looked up from germline, CDR1 is MNHEY and CDR2 is SVGAGI. The CDR3 here is CASSYVGPNEQFF. DNA of the CDR3: TGTGCCAGCAGTTACGTCGGTCCCAATGAGCAGTTCTTC.

The chain employs TRBV21-1 and TRBJ2-7; TRBD2, the table's D call, was not compared with the DNA. TRBV21-1 is recorded as a pseudogene. The CDR3 length is 12 residues. Here the CDR3 DNA reads TGTGCCAGCAGCATCTCTAGGTACGAGCAGTACTTC. It specifies CASSISRYEQYF.

The chain has TRBV14 and TRBJ1-4, with TRBD1 as a possible D gene (5 bases). The CDR3 totals 17 residues. CDR1 is SGHDN and CDR2 is FVKESK in the germline V gene. Trimming pared 0 bases from V and 7 bases from J, leaving 18 bases between. CDR3 sequence: CASSQDVMWGRGEKLFF. Here the CDR3 DNA reads TGTGCCAGCAGCCAAGACGTGATGTGGGGGAGAGGTGAAAAACTGTTTTTT. Together with reference TRBV14 and TRBJ1-4, the CDR3 gives the full variable domain: EAGVTQFPSHSVIEKGQTVTLRCDPISGHDNLYWYRRVMGKEIKFLLHFVKESKQDESGMPNNRFLAERTGGTYSTLKVQPAELEDSGVYFCASSQDVMWGRGEKLFFGSGTQLSVL.

This chain connects TRBV18 to TRBJ2-7; tentative D call: TRBD1 (5 bases). Germline V CDR1 and CDR2: KGHSH, LQKENI. Trimming cost V 2 bases and J 3 bases, with 8 bases left between them. The CDR3 is made up of 13 amino acids. In DNA form, the CDR3 reads TGTGCCAGCTCACCAGGGGCAAACTACGAGCAGTACTTC. It yields the protein CASSPGANYEQYF.

The rearrangement uses TRBV19 and TRBJ1-3, with 7 bases fitting TRBD1. Losses at the gene ends were 5 bases for V and 3 bases for J; bases not matched to a gene: 7. Germline V gene data show CDR1 as LNHDA and CDR2 as SQIVND (reference sequence). The CDR3 is 15 amino acids. This CDR3 is CASSLPGQVGNTIYF. In nucleotides, the CDR3 is TGTGCCAGTAGTCTACCCGGACAGGTTGGAAACACCATATATTTT.

This chain connects TRBV2 to TRBJ2-1, with D possibly TRBD2 on 5 matching bases. The CDR3 has 13 residues. The V gene lost 7 bases and the J gene lost 4 bases, with 11 bases spanning the gap. CDR1 is SNHLY and CDR2 is FYNNEI in the germline V gene. In DNA, the CDR3 is TGTGCCAGCATCCAGGACTTATACAATGAGCAGTTCTTC. It specifies CASIQDLYNEQFF.

The J gene is TRBJ2-1, the V gene TRBV25-1, with 9 positions matching TRBD1. This CDR3 spans 15 amino acids. Per germline, CDR1 MGHDK and CDR2 SYGVNS. V lost 3 bases to trimming and J lost 4 bases; unmatched junction nucleotides: 4. CDR3 sequence reads: CASSEWGQGYNEQFF. The CDR3 nucleotides are TGTGCCAGCAGTGAGTGGGGACAGGGTTACAATGAGCAGTTCTTC.

The rearrangement uses TRBV2 and TRBJ2-2; the D is unclear. Germline V gene data show CDR1 as SNHLY and CDR2 as FYNNEI. The germline V and J ends were trimmed by 3 bases and 0 bases, with 11 bases remaining between them. The CDR3 has 16 amino acids. CDR3 DNA sequence: TGTGCCAGCAGTGAGAGATTGCCAGCGAACACCGGGGAGCTGTTTTTT. Its protein is CASSERLPANTGELFF.

The chain is built from TRBV7-9 and TRBJ2-7; tentative D call: TRBD1 (6 bases). There are 15 residues in the CDR3. Trimming removed 5 bases from V and 3 bases from J, with 17 bases in between. CDR1 and CDR2 from the germline V gene are SEHNR and FQNEAQ (reference sequence). CDR3 sequence (DNA): TGTGCCAGCAGCAACTTACAGGGTTTTAACTACGAGCAGTACTTC. This codes for CASSNLQGFNYEQYF.

The genes are TRBV5-1 and TRBJ2-3, with 7 bases identical to TRBD2. Germline V gives CDR1 SGHRS, CDR2 YFSETQ. The length of the CDR3 is 17 residues. Unmatched junction bases numbered 13, after V lost 4 bases and J lost 2 bases. The CDR3 region is CASSRPTSGGVTDTQYF. The CDR3 DNA follows: TGCGCCAGCAGCCGCCCAACCTCGGGAGGAGTCACAGATACGCAGTATTTT.

This chain links TRBV19 with TRBJ2-5; weak D call: TRBD2 (6 bases). The CDR3 covers 15 residues. CDR1 is LNHDA and CDR2 is SQIVND in the germline V gene (reference sequence). The V and J ends lost 5 bases and 5 bases respectively, with 18 bases between them. The CDR3 region is CASSPQRGRQETQYF. CDR3 coding DNA: TGTGCCAGTAGTCCCCAACGGGGGAGGCAGGAGACCCAGTACTTC.

The rearrangement links TRBV6-5 to TRBJ1-1; D is ambiguous. Trimming left V 5 bases short and J 5 bases short, with 9 bases between. The CDR3 consists of 12 residues. CDR1 MNHEY and CDR2 SVGAGI come from the germline V gene. The CDR3 DNA follows: TGTGCCAGCAGTGTTGGAGAAACTGAAGCTTTCTTT. Translation gives CASSVGETEAFF.

The chain carries TRBV7-6 and TRBJ2-5, with 8 bases lining up with TRBD1. The CDR3 consists of 18 residues. Trimming cost V 5 bases and J 5 bases; bases outside gene matches: 19. CDR1 SGHVS and CDR2 FNYEAQ come from the germline V gene. CDR3 sequence: CASSPSYGSGGASETQYF. The CDR3 nucleotides are TGTGCCAGCAGCCCAAGTTACGGGTCAGGGGGCGCTTCGGAGACCCAGTACTTC.

This clone was observed a few times. The rearrangement links TRBV5-8 to TRBJ2-1; no clear D gene. The CDR3 is 16 residues long. Germline CDR1 SGHTS, CDR2 YDEGEE. Trimming took off 0 bases at V and 7 bases at J, with 17 bases between the two ends. DNA of the CDR3: TGTGCCAGCAGCTTGGCCATATTTGGTGGTTCGAATGAGCAGTTCTTC. Its translation is CASSLAIFGGSNEQFF.

J is TRBJ2-3 and V is TRBV12-1; TRBD2, the table's D call, lacks a check against the DNA. TRBV12-1 is described as a pseudogene. The CDR3 contains 21 residues. This CDR3 is CASSPTGVQREGRITPDTQYF. CDR3 nucleotides: TGTGCCAGCAGCCCTACGGGTGTCCAGCGGGAGGGCCGAATTACGCCAGATACGCAGTATTTT.

The V gene is TRBV10-3, the J gene TRBJ1-5, with unresolved D. CDR1 ENHRY and CDR2 SYGVKD come from the germline V gene. This CDR3 region has 17 residues. V lost 0 bases and J 0 bases, leaving 12 bases between the germline ends. The CDR3 nucleotides read TGTGCCATCAGTGAGTCGGCTGGCGGCCTTAGCAATCAGCCCCAGCATTTT. The encoded protein is CAISESAGGLSNQPQHF.

This clone was observed a few times. The chain joins TRBV29-1 to TRBJ2-7; a weak D match, TRBD2 (5 bases). Per germline, CDR1 SQVTM and CDR2 ANQGSEA. The CDR3 length is 13 residues. V was cut by 4 bases and J by 0 bases, with 10 bases left in between. The CDR3 DNA reads TGCAGCGTTGTATGGGAGAACTCCTACGAGCAGTACTTC. It encodes CSVVWENSYEQYF.

The chain employs TRBV6-1 and TRBJ1-6, with a tentative D call TRBD1 (5 bases). The V gene lost 7 bases and the J gene lost 0 bases, with 10 bases spanning the gap. Germline values: CDR1 MNHNS, CDR2 SASEGT. The CDR3 sequence is 15 residues long. The DNA for the CDR3 is TGTGCCAGCACTGGACATTCCTCCTATAATTCACCCCTCCACTTT. The encoded protein is CASTGHSSYNSPLHF.